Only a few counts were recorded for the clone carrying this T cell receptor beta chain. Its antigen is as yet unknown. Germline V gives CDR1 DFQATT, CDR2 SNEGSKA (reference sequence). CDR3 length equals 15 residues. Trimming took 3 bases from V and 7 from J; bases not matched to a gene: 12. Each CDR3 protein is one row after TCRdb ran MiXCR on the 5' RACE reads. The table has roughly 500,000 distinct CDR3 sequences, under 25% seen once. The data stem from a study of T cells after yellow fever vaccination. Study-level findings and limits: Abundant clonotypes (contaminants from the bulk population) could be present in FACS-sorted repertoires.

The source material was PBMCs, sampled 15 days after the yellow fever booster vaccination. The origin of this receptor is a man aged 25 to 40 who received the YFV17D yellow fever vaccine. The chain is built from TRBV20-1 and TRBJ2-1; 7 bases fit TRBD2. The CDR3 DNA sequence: TGCAGTGCTAGGATTCGGGGAGGGGTCGGTAATGAGCAGTTCTTC. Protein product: CSARIRGGVGNEQFF.